This TCR beta chain appears in the sequencing data of a study of control samples from healthy donors and cancer patients. Produced via immunoSEQ multiplex PCR; TCRdb's table is partial and in-frame only. The sample gives 90,000 to 110,000 clones, around nine tenths of which show up once; roughly 4.5% is in the top ten. This clonotype was sampled from a human donor in good health. The donor label of this sample is uncertain. Sequenced sample: blood.

In DNA form, the CDR3 reads TGTGCCAGCAGTCTATATTCGTGGGACGAGCAGTACTTC. This codes for CASSLYSWDEQYF. The chain employs TRBV12-3 or TRBV12-4 and TRBJ2-7; no definite D call. Trimming stripped 5 bases from V and 5 bases from J, with 13 bases between. This CDR3 region has 13 residues.